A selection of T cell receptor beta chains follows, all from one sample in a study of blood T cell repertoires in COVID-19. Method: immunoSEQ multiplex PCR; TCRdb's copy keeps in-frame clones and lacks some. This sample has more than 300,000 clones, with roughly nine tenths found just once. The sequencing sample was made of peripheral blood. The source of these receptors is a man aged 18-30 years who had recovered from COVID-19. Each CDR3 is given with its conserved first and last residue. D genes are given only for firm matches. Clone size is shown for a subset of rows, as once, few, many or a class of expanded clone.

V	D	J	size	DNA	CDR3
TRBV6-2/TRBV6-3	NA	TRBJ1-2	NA	TGTGCCAGCAGTTACTCGGCAGGGCGGTACTATGGCTACACCTTC	CASSYSAGRYYGYTF
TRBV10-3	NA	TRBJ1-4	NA	TGTGCCATCAGTGCTGGAACAGGGCAGATTCCAACTAATGAAAAACTGTTTTTT	CAISAGTGQIPTNEKLFF
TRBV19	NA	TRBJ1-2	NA	TGTGCCAGTGGGCCAGGATGGAACCCTGGCTACACCTTC	CASGPGWNPGYTF
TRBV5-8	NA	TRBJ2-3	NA	TGTGCCAGCAGCTTAGGCTTCCAACGCGGGGATACGCAGTATTTT	CASSLGFQRGDTQYF
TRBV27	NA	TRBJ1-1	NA	TGTGCCAGCAGTTTGGGGGGGGACACTGAAGCTTTCTTT	CASSLGGDTEAFF
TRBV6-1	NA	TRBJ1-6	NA	TGTGCCAGCAGTGAAATACAGGGTAATTCACCCCTCCACTTT	CASSEIQGNSPLHF
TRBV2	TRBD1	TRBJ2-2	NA	TGTGCCAGCCCCGGGACAGGTACCGGGGAGCTGTTTTTT	CASPGTGTGELFF
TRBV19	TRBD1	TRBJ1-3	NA	TGTGCCAGTAGCCCCGGGACAGTGGGAAACACCATATATTTT	CASSPGTVGNTIYF
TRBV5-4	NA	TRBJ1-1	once	TGTGCCAGCAGCTTGGTCCCGGGGGACACTGAAGCTTTCTTT	CASSLVPGDTEAFF
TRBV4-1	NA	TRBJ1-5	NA	TGCGCCAGCAGCCAAGAAGGAGGGCTCAATAGCAATCAGCCCCAGCATTTT	CASSQEGGLNSNQPQHF
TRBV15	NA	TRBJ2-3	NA	TGTGCCACCAGCAGAGAGGCGGCTAGCACAGATACGCAGTATTTT	CATSREAASTDTQYF
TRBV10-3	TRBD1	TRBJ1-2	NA	TGTGCCATCAGTGAGGGACAGGGGGCGACCCCCTATGGCTACACCTTC	CAISEGQGATPYGYTF
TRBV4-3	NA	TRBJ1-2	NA	TGCGCCAGCAGCCACACGCTCGAGTTATATGGCTACACCTTC	CASSHTLELYGYTF
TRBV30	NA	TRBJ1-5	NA	TGTGCCTGGAGTGTCAGTCGAACAGGGAGCAATCAGCCCCAGCATTTT	CAWSVSRTGSNQPQHF
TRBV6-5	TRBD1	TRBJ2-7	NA	TGTGCCAGCAGTTACTCACCGGGACAGAGCTACGAGCAGTACTTC	CASSYSPGQSYEQYF
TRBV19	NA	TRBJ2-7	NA	TGTGCCAGTAGAGTAGGACACTCACCTGTCTACGAGCAGTACTTC	CASRVGHSPVYEQYF
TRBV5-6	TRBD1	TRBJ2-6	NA	TGTGCCAGCAGCTTGTTGGGACAGAGCTCTGGGGCCAACGTCCTGACTTTC	CASSLLGQSSGANVLTF
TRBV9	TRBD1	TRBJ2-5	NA	TGTGCCAGCAGCTCGGGACAGATGGTGGAGACCCAGTACTTC	CASSSGQMVETQYF
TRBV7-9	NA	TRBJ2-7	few	TGTGCCAGCAGCCTAGGGACATACGGGCCCTACGAGCAGTACTTC	CASSLGTYGPYEQYF
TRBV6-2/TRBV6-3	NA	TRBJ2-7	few	TGTGCCAGCAGTTTCTCTCGATTGACAGAACCCTACGAGCAGTACTTC	CASSFSRLTEPYEQYF
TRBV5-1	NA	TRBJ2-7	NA	TGCGCCAGCAGCCTGGACAGTTATAACTCCTACGAGCAGTACTTC	CASSLDSYNSYEQYF
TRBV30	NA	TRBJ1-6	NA	TGTGCCTGGAGTATTGGGAGCCTTAATTCACCCCTCCACTTT	CAWSIGSLNSPLHF
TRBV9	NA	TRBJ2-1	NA	TGTGCCAGCAGCGTAGCTACGGGGAATGAGCAGTTCTTC	CASSVATGNEQFF
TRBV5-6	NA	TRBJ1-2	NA	TGTGCCAGCAGCTTAGGACAGCCGCCTTATGGCTACACCTTC	CASSLGQPPYGYTF
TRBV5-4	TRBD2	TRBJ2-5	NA	TGTGCCAGCAGCTTGATGACTAGCGGGAGGGGAATACAAGAGACCCAGTACTTC	CASSLMTSGRGIQETQYF
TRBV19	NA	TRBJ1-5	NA	TGTGCCAGTAGTATAGATGGGGGGGTTATCAATCAGCCCCAGCATTTT	CASSIDGGVINQPQHF
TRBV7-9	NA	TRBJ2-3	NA	TGTGCCAGCAGCTTACCTACAGATACGCAGTATTTT	CASSLPTDTQYF
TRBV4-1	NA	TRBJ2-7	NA	TGCGCCAGCAGCCAAGTAACAGTCTCCTACGAGCAGTACTTC	CASSQVTVSYEQYF
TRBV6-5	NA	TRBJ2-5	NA	TGTGCCAGCAGTTACGGGTCAGACTTGCAAGAGACCCAGTACTTC	CASSYGSDLQETQYF
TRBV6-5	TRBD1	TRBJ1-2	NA	TGTGCCAGCAGTCCCCGGGACAGGCTCGGCGGCTACACCTTC	CASSPRDRLGGYTF